This T cell receptor beta chain was identified during a study of neurological immune-mediated disorders. General study results and limits: Private repertoires in all groups were suggested, as expanded clones shared no CDR3 amino acid sequences across subjects.

Time point in this sample: longitudinal time-point 2. Per the germline V gene, CDR1 is DFQATT and CDR2 is SNEGSKA (reference sequence). The CDR3 is 12 amino acids. Trimming took 6 bases from V and 0 from J; bases not matched to a gene: 2. The authors produced cDNA by 5'RACE using 10-nucleotide random UMIs. TCRdb re-called the 5' RACE reads through MiXCR, storing one row per CDR3 protein. The sample lists 57,000 or so distinct CDR3 sequences; around a tenth were seen once. In this sample, this clonotype turned up many times. Its cognate antigen is unknown. The sequence came from a man between 25 and 39 years old in good health. The chain links TRBV20-1 to TRBJ2-7, with TRBD2 identical over 7 bases. The sample taken for sequencing was PBMCs. The CDR3 loop is CSAGGNSYEQYF. The CDR3 nucleotides are TGCAGTGCCGGGGGGAACTCCTACGAGCAGTACTTC.